This record looks at one T cell receptor (beta chain) sequence and its context. What it binds is not known. The data belong to a study of OX40 agonist ivuxolimab in advanced cancers. The overall study: Treatment of patients was with ivuxolimab, an agonistic anti-OX40 (CD134) antibody. Partial responses, seen in three patients, involved one hepatocellular carcinoma and two cutaneous melanomas. Prior anti-PD-1, anti-PD-L1 or anti-CTLA-4 therapy was allowed; about 39% had some.

Sequencing was performed with immunoSEQ multiplex PCR; in TCRdb, only in-frame clones are kept and a portion is missing. The profile shows some 94,000 clones, more than 85% of them singletons. Regarding the study as a whole: There was clonal expansion of CD4+ and CD8+ blood T cells by week 6 at 0.1 to 3.0 mg/kg.

The TCR was taken from an adult with an advanced solid tumor such as melanoma, head and neck, liver or kidney cancer. The sample was CD4+ or CD8+ T cells sorted from blood, taken in a trial of the OX40 agonist ivuxolimab.

The CDR3 nucleotides read TGTGCCAGCAGCTTGGTCGGTTCTAACACAGATACGCAGTATTTT. This sequence encodes CASSLVGSNTDTQYF. This chain joins TRBV11-2 and TRBJ2-3; unclear D gene. V lost 3 bases, J lost 2 bases, and 12 bases lay in between. The CDR3 is 15 amino acids. CDR1 and CDR2 from the germline V gene are SGHAT and FQNNGV.